The next 5 T cell receptor beta chains were all read from a single sample in a study of PD-1 blockade in mismatch repair-deficient tumors. Only in-frame clones appear in the TCRdb table, and some are missing; sequencing was by immunoSEQ multiplex PCR. The table shows around 39,000 clones, with around four fifths occurring only once. The material was PBMCs, obtained roughly 40 weeks after starting pembrolizumab. These receptors were obtained from an adult with mismatch repair-deficient cancer.

J is TRBJ2-1 and V is TRBV11-3, with TRBD2 as a possible D gene (5 bases). Trimming removed 5 bases at V and 5 bases at J, with 19 bases between. Germline lookup yields CDR1 SGHNT and CDR2 YENEEA. This CDR3 is built from 16 residues. CDR3 nucleotide sequence: TGTGCCAGCAGCCCGGATGTTAGTAGCGAGAACAATGAGCAGTTCTTC. Residues: CASSPDVSSENNEQFF. Filled out from reference TRBV11-3 and TRBJ2-1, the complete variable domain reads EAGVVQSPRYKIIEKKQPVAFWCNPISGHNTLYWYLQNLGQGPELLIRYENEEAVDDSQLPKDRFSAERLKGVDSTLKIQPAELGDSAVYLCASSPDVSSENNEQFFGPGTRLTVL.

A few counts support this clone. The chain has TRBV6-5 and TRBJ2-7; TRBD2 matches 7 bases. Germline assignment: CDR1 MNHEY and CDR2 SVGAGI. The J segment lost 3 bases and the V segment lost 6 bases, leaving 8 bases of the junction unmatched. CDR3 length: 14 residues. CDR3 sequence: CASSTPGLRYEQYF. CDR3 DNA sequence: TGTGCCAGCAGCACTCCGGGACTACGCTACGAGCAGTACTTC.

This sequence joins TRBV5-4 and TRBJ2-3, with 8 bases lining up with TRBD2. Germline-derived CDR1 and CDR2 are SGHNT and YYREEE (reference sequence). V lost 3 bases, J lost 6 bases, and 9 bases stayed unmatched. CDR3 length: 15 residues. CDR3 DNA: TGTGCCAGCAGCTCAAAGCGGGAGCTCTCCGATACGCAGTATTTT. Protein product: CASSSKRELSDTQYF.

The chain employs TRBV7-5 and TRBJ1-4; the table names TRBD1, a call not compared with the DNA. TRBV7-5 is a known pseudogene. This CDR3 is 16 amino acids long. The CDR3 is CARKGQIGPTNEKLFF. The DNA of the CDR3 is TGTGCCAGAAAGGGGCAGATCGGCCCAACTAATGAAAAACTGTTTTTT.

In this sample, this clone turned up once. The chain uses TRBV6-1 and TRBJ1-2, with 7 bases matching TRBD1. CDR1 MNHNS and CDR2 SASEGT come from the germline V gene. The CDR3 contains 14 residues. J lost 9 bases, V lost 5 bases, and 12 bases had no gene match. CDR3 sequence reads: CASSSRQGGSSYTF. DNA of the CDR3: TGTGCCAGCAGTAGCCGACAGGGTGGTTCGAGCTACACCTTC.